Included here is one T cell receptor (beta chain) sequence, with context. This specimen comes from a study of T cell responses to AZD1222 COVID-19 vaccine. Germline V gene sequence: CDR1 SNHLY, CDR2 FYNNEI. The CDR3 extends over 13 amino acids. V lost 5 bases to trimming and J lost 4 bases, with 11 bases between them. Some clones are missing from TCRdb's copy, which holds only in-frame ones; the method was immunoSEQ multiplex PCR. The sample has tens of thousands of clones, around nine tenths seen once. V gene TRBV2 combines with J gene TRBJ2-5; D is unclear. Sequencing was performed on peripheral blood, taken on day 0 of MenACWY control vaccination. This receptor was taken from an adult in good health. CDR3: CASSLGFRETQYF. The CDR3 nucleotides are TGTGCCAGCAGTCTCGGGTTTCGAGAGACCCAGTACTTC.